This TCR beta chain was recorded in a study of blood T cell repertoires in COVID-19. Looking at the study overall: Specimens from acute and convalescent COVID-19 originated in the United States, Italy and Spain. Sample material is recorded as cDNA or gDNA derived from T cells, B-cell-depleted T cells, or PBMCs.

In the authors' workflow: Reference gene primer amplification in the assay estimated nucleated cell counts. Using immunoSEQ multiplex PCR, the repertoire was profiled, and TCRdb retains in-frame clones only, with some absent. V, J and clone size were drawn from that table, and D and trimming were deduced from the DNA. The sample lists fewer than 250,000 clones, approximately 84% occurring once. This CDR3 has 13 residues. V shed 4 bases, J shed 5 bases, and the junction held 2 bases outside the gene matches. The sample taken for sequencing was peripheral blood. This clonotype originated in a man over 45 with acute or convalescent COVID-19. The chain employs TRBV12-3 or TRBV12-4 and TRBJ1-5, with 7 nucleotides matching TRBD1. The CDR3 DNA reads TGTGCCAGCAGTTCCGACAGGGATCAGCCCCAGCATTTT. It translates to CASSSDRDQPQHF.